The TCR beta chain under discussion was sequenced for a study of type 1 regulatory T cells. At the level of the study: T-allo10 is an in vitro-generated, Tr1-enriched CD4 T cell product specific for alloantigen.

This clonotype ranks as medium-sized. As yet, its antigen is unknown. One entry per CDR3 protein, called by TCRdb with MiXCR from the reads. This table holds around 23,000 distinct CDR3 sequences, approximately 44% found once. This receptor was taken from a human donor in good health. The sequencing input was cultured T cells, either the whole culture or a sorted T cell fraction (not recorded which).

The CDR3 DNA follows: TGTGCCAGCAGCTTCTCAGGGACCTATGGCTACACCTTC. This gives the protein CASSFSGTYGYTF. The J gene is TRBJ1-2, the V gene TRBV7-2; tentative D call: TRBD1 (5 bases). V was clipped by 3 bases and J by 4 bases, with 9 bases between them. The CDR3 is made up of 13 amino acids. Germline CDR1 is SGHTA and CDR2 is FQGNSA.